Listed below are T cell receptor beta chains from one sample, sequenced in a study of blood T cells in healthy people across ages. TCRdb fed the 5' RACE reads into MiXCR, producing one record per CDR3 protein. The sample consists of around 780,000 distinct CDR3 sequences, around 50% of them appearing once. The sample comprised blood. Every receptor here comes from a man between 40 and 49 years old in good health. The CDR3 runs from the conserved cysteine through the conserved F or W. A D gene is named only where the DNA matches it firmly. The size of a clone is reported for some rows only, either as once, few or many, or as a class for expanded clones.

abundance	j_gene	d_gene	v_gene	CDR3nt	CDR3aa
-	TRBJ2-7	TRBD2	TRBV19	TGTGCCAGTAGTTCGGGGACTAGCTTCCACGAGCAGTACTTC	CASSSGTSFHEQYF
few	TRBJ2-5	-	TRBV2	TGTGCCAGCGAGCGGGACACTTCGCTGGAGCAGTACTTC	CASERDTSLEQYF
-	TRBJ2-1	-	TRBV4-2	TGTGCCAGCAGCCAAGATTTGCGGAACTCCTACAATGAGCAGTTCTTC	CASSQDLRNSYNEQFF
-	TRBJ1-2	TRBD1	TRBV27	TGTGCCAGCAGTTTGGGTCGAGGGGGCGTAATCGATGGCTACACCTTC	CASSLGRGGVIDGYTF
few	TRBJ2-7	-	TRBV18	TGTGCCAGCTCACCGAAAGAGACCTACGAGCAGTACTTC	CASSPKETYEQYF
-	TRBJ1-5	-	TRBV24-1	TGTGCCACCAGTGACCCTGGACGGAAGAATCAGCCCCAGCATTTT	CATSDPGRKNQPQHF
-	TRBJ2-1	TRBD2	TRBV4-3	TGCGCCAGCAGCCAAGACCGACTAGCGGGAGCTCGGTCGTTCTTC	CASSQDRLAGARSFF
few	TRBJ1-2	-	TRBV27	TGTGCCAGCAGTTTATCGGGTTCTACCTATGGCTACACCTTC	CASSLSGSTYGYTF
-	TRBJ2-2	-	TRBV7-2	TGTGCCAGCAGCACTCCTTCCCGGGGGTATGGCACCGGGGAGCTGTTTTTT	CASSTPSRGYGTGELFF
-	TRBJ1-2	-	TRBV12-3/TRBV12-4	TGTGCCAGCAGTTTTGATGGAGGGTACTCGGGCTACACCTTC	CASSFDGGYSGYTF
-	TRBJ2-7	TRBD2	TRBV7-8	TGTGCCAGCAGCCGTTCGGGACTAGCGGACAATGAGCAGTACTTC	CASSRSGLADNEQYF
-	TRBJ1-5	-	TRBV20-1	TGCAGTGCTAGAGATCTGGACACTTCAGGGCCCCAGCATTTT	CSARDLDTSGPQHF
-	TRBJ2-1	TRBD2	TRBV11-2	TGTGCCAGCAGCTTACAACCGGGAGGGCCGGCGTTCTTC	CASSLQPGGPAFF
-	TRBJ2-1	-	TRBV7-3	TGTGCCAGCAGCTCCGGACCACAGCAGTTCTTC	CASSSGPQQFF
few	TRBJ2-5	-	TRBV7-2	TGTGCCAGCAGCTGGTCGGGGTTTGAGACCCAGTACTTC	CASSWSGFETQYF
few	TRBJ2-5	-	TRBV7-2	TGTGCCAGCAGCGCACAGGTGGGAGAGACCCAGTACTTC	CASSAQVGETQYF
-	TRBJ2-3	TRBD2	TRBV14	TGTGCCAGCAGAAAGACTAGCAGTAGCACAGATACGCAGTATTTT	CASRKTSSSTDTQYF
-	TRBJ2-4	-	TRBV29-1	TGCAGCATTGGACCAGCCAAAAACATTCAGTACTTC	CSIGPAKNIQYF
-	TRBJ2-5	-	TRBV5-1	TGCGCCAGCAGTCCTGGTCCCACGGGGACCCAAGAGACCCAGTACTTC	CASSPGPTGTQETQYF
-	TRBJ2-1	TRBD2	TRBV6-5	TGTGCCAGCAGTCGGGGACTAGCGGGCGGCGGTAATGAGCAGTTCTTC	CASSRGLAGGGNEQFF
-	TRBJ2-7	TRBD1	TRBV27	TGTGCCAGCAGTATCGACAGGGCTCGGGCCTCCTACGAGCAGTACTTC	CASSIDRARASYEQYF
-	TRBJ1-2	-	TRBV6-6	TGTGCCAGCAGTTACTCGAAATTAGGCCCCCCCCTCCGTGGCTACACCTTC	CASSYSKLGPPLRGYTF
-	TRBJ2-7	TRBD1	TRBV6-2/TRBV6-3	TGTGCCAGCAGTTACCCGAGCAGGGGGCGAGAACTTTACGAGCAGTACTTC	CASSYPSRGRELYEQYF
-	TRBJ1-1	-	TRBV4-2	TGTGCCAGCAGCCAAGATTGGAGGGGATGGGCTGAAGCTTTCTTT	CASSQDWRGWAEAFF
-	TRBJ1-2	TRBD1	TRBV29-1	TGCAGCGTTGCTACAGGGGACTATGGCTACACCTTC	CSVATGDYGYTF
-	TRBJ2-1	-	TRBV27	TGTGCCAGCACCCAATCCCCGGGACTCCGATTTAGCTCCTACAATGAGCAGTTCTTC	CASTQSPGLRFSSYNEQFF
few	TRBJ2-3	TRBD1	TRBV29-1	TGCAGCGTAGACGGGACAGCCACAGATACGCAGTATTTT	CSVDGTATDTQYF
-	TRBJ2-3	-	TRBV29-1	TGCAGCGTTGTACAGGGAAACACAGATACGCAGTATTTT	CSVVQGNTDTQYF
few	TRBJ1-3	-	TRBV24-1	TGTGCCACCGTCCGCCGGGACTACAACTCTGGAAACACCATATATTTT	CATVRRDYNSGNTIYF
-	TRBJ2-5	-	TRBV14	TGTGCCAGCAGCCACTTCGGCAGGGTGGAGACCCAGTACTTC	CASSHFGRVETQYF
-	TRBJ2-5	TRBD1	TRBV6-2/TRBV6-3	TGTGCCAGCATTAGGGACAGGGGTCTGGAGACCCAGTACTTC	CASIRDRGLETQYF
-	TRBJ2-6	-	TRBV12-3/TRBV12-4	TGTGCCAGCAGGGGAAGGGCCCCCCCGGGTGGTGTCCTGACTTTC	CASRGRAPPGGVLTF
-	TRBJ1-2	TRBD1	TRBV12-3/TRBV12-4	TGTGCCAGCAGCAGGGACAGCCAGGGTGGCTACACCTTC	CASSRDSQGGYTF
-	TRBJ2-4	-	TRBV4-3	TGCGCCAGCAGCCAAGGCCGAAGGTCAAACATTCAGTACTTC	CASSQGRRSNIQYF
few	TRBJ2-3	TRBD2	TRBV5-1	TGCGCCAGCAGCCCCACTGTCCCGGGACTAGCGGGGGGCTTCACAGATACGCAGTATTTT	CASSPTVPGLAGGFTDTQYF
-	TRBJ1-2	-	TRBV29-1	TGCAGCGTCCGGGGCACCCGTTATGGCTACACCTTC	CSVRGTRYGYTF
-	TRBJ2-7	TRBD2	TRBV7-8	TGTGCCAGCAGCTTAGAATTCCTAGCGGGAGAATGGGGGGACTACGAGCAGTACTTC	CASSLEFLAGEWGDYEQYF
-	TRBJ1-1	-	TRBV11-2	TGTGCCAGCAACAGGGCGAACACTGAAGCTTTCTTT	CASNRANTEAFF
few	TRBJ2-7	TRBD2	TRBV18	TGTGCCAGCTCGGCCGGGACTAAAGAACGACGCTACGAGCAGTACTTC	CASSAGTKERRYEQYF
-	TRBJ2-5	TRBD2	TRBV28	TGTGCCAGCAGTCGGGAGACTAGCAGGTACCAAGGGACCCAGTACTTC	CASSRETSRYQGTQYF
-	TRBJ1-4	TRBD1	TRBV27	TGTGCCAGCAGAAACGAACAGGGGGCTAATGAAAAACTGTTTTTT	CASRNEQGANEKLFF
-	TRBJ2-5	-	TRBV7-2	TGTGCCAGCAGCTCGGGACAAGGTCGGGGAGAGACCCAGTACTTC	CASSSGQGRGETQYF